The clone carrying this T cell receptor (beta chain) was counted only a few times. Its antigen is currently unknown. This sample stems from a study of identical twins. The study, taken as a whole, reports: There were fewer insertions in abundant cord blood beta clonotypes, but memory repertoires showed no such pattern. With monozygotic twins, out-of-frame TCR alpha sharing exceeded what models estimated. Twin-shared out-of-frame alpha sequences were enriched for low generation probability.

A universal primer site was added by template switching, and unique molecular identifiers were carried by the cDNA. TCRdb called the 5' RACE reads again in MiXCR, with one record for every CDR3 protein. This table has about 890,000 distinct CDR3 sequences, about 12% appearing once. The CDR3 is 15 amino acids. V gave up 2 bases and J gave up 3 bases, with 11 bases separating them. The V gene's germline CDR1 is LNHDA and CDR2 SQIVND (reference sequence). Separately, the same data were catalogued under a study of yellow fever vaccine responses in identical twins.

Sequencing was performed on PBMCs. This clonotype originated in a woman aged 18-29 years in good health. This chain joins TRBV19 and TRBJ1-5, with no clear D. CDR3 loop: CASSIWTASNQPQHF. The CDR3 bases are TGTGCCAGTAGTATATGGACGGCCTCCAATCAGCCCCAGCATTTT.